Following are 14 T cell receptor beta chains from one sample sequenced in a study of T cell changes during pregnancy in multiple sclerosis. Here immunoSEQ multiplex PCR was the method, and the copy in TCRdb shows in-frame clones only, minus some. The table records about 36,000 clones, 89% of them present only once. The sample here was CD8+ T cells from peripheral blood mononuclear cells, taken in the third trimester of pregnancy. The receptors stem from a female donor with multiple sclerosis, enrolled in a pregnancy study.

The count of this clone is one. The gene calls are TRBV7-2 and TRBJ1-2; D ambiguous. The CDR3 consists of 16 residues. The germline gives CDR1 SGHTA, CDR2 FQGNSA. Trimming took 1 base from V and 4 from J, leaving 16 bases between them. CDR3 in amino acids: CASSLGGGGRLYGYTF. DNA of the CDR3: TGTGCCAGCAGCTTAGGGGGTGGAGGGCGCCTCTATGGCTACACCTTC.

The J gene is TRBJ2-5, the V gene TRBV6-6; 10 bases line up with TRBD2. This CDR3 has 15 residues. The junction had 3 bases not matched to a gene; V was cut back by 2 bases and J by 3 bases. Germline CDR1 reads MNHNY; CDR2 reads SVGAGI (reference sequence). CDR3 coding DNA: TGTGCCAGCAGTTACACGGGACTAGCGAAAGAGACCCAGTACTTC. Protein: CASSYTGLAKETQYF.

The CDR3 nucleotides are TGCAGCGTTGGGGAGCGGGAGGGCCCCTACGAGCAGTACTTC. This encodes CSVGEREGPYEQYF. The genes are TRBV29-1 and TRBJ2-7; TRBD2 aligns across 10 bases. CDR1 SQVTM and CDR2 ANQGSEA come from the germline V gene. With V trimmed by 4 bases and J by 2 bases, 5 bases remained unmatched. The CDR3 contains 14 residues.

This clone was detected only once. The chain recombines TRBV29-1 with TRBJ1-5, with a weak D call TRBD1 (6 bases). CDR1 and CDR2 from the germline V gene are SQVTM and ANQGSEA. This CDR3 has 13 residues. The CDR3 sequence is CSATRGSNQPQHF. The CDR3 DNA reads as TGCAGTGCCACGAGGGGGAGCAATCAGCCCCAGCATTTT.

This chain connects TRBV5-4 to TRBJ2-5, with 12 bases lining up with TRBD1. Germline V gene data show CDR1 as SGHNT and CDR2 as YYREEE (reference sequence). The CDR3 is made up of 16 amino acids. V shed 3 bases and J 0 bases; nucleotides not matched to a gene: 3. The DNA for the CDR3 is TGTGCCAGCAGCTGGGGACAGGGGGCAGACCAAGAGACCCAGTACTTC. Encoded protein: CASSWGQGADQETQYF.

The V call is TRBV18, the J call TRBJ2-7; 9 bases fit TRBD1. This CDR3 has 14 amino acids. With 3 bases clipped from V and 3 bases from J, the junction kept 3 bases outside the gene matches. The V gene's germline CDR1 is KGHSH and CDR2 LQKENI. The CDR3 DNA is TGTGCCAGCTCACCTACAGGGGGCCTCTACGAGCAGTACTTC. Translated: CASSPTGGLYEQYF.

V gene TRBV11-2 combines with J gene TRBJ2-5; D unclear. V lost 1 base, J lost 3 bases, and 18 bases lay in between. Germline CDR1 and CDR2: SGHAT and FQNNGV. The CDR3 spans 17 residues. This chain's CDR3 is CASSLVHLGAVKETQYF. The CDR3 nucleotides read TGTGCCAGCAGCTTAGTTCATCTAGGCGCGGTGAAAGAGACCCAGTACTTC.

CDR3 DNA: TGTGCCAGCCATCTTGGCTACGACTCAGAGACCCAGTACTTC. This codes for CASHLGYDSETQYF. The rearrangement uses TRBV7-9 and TRBJ2-5, with D hard to call. From germline, CDR1 is SEHNR and CDR2 FQNEAQ (reference sequence). The CDR3 length is 14 residues. Trimming took 8 bases from V and 4 from J, leaving 17 bases between them.

V gene TRBV2 combines with J gene TRBJ2-7; TRBD1 is a possible D gene (6 bases). The CDR3 covers 14 residues. CDR1 and CDR2 from the germline V gene are SNHLY and FYNNEI. With 4 bases removed from V and 3 bases from J, the gap between germline ends came to 13 bases. The CDR3 is CASSGRTENYEQYF. The DNA of the CDR3 is TGTGCCAGCAGTGGTAGGACAGAGAACTACGAGCAGTACTTC. The full variable domain, completed using reference TRBV2 and TRBJ2-7, is EPEVTQTPSHQVTQMGQEVILRCVPISNHLYFYWYRQILGQKVEFLVSFYNNEISEKSEIFDDQFSVERPDGSNFTLKIRSTKLEDSAMYFCASSGRTENYEQYFGPGTRLTVT.

Only one count was recorded for this clone. The chain is built from TRBV30 and TRBJ1-4; possibly TRBD1 for D (5 bases). The CDR3 runs 13 residues. V lost 4 bases and J lost 8, with 14 bases in between. Germline V gives CDR1 GTSNPN, CDR2 SVGIG (reference sequence). The CDR3 nucleotides read TGTGCCTGGACCGGGGGGGTAGGAGAAAAACTGTTTTTT. Translation gives CAWTGGVGEKLFF. The complete variable domain, with remaining parts taken from reference TRBV30 and TRBJ1-4, reads SQTIHQWPATLVQPVGSPLSLECTVEGTSNPNLYWYRQAAGRGLQLLFYSVGIGQISSEVPQNLSASRPQDRQFILSSKKLLLSDSGFYLCAWTGGVGEKLFFGSGTQLSVL.

The chain recombines TRBV19 with TRBJ1-5, with D possibly matching TRBD1 (5 bases). The V end was cut by 1 base, the J end by 7 bases, with 14 bases between. The CDR3 sequence is 15 residues long. CDR1 and CDR2 from the germline V gene are LNHDA and SQIVND (reference sequence). CDR3 in amino acids: CASSIGGGGGQPQHF. In nucleotides, the CDR3 is TGTGCCAGTAGTATAGGTGGGGGAGGTGGGCAGCCCCAGCATTTT. Using reference TRBV19 and TRBJ1-5 for the parts outside the CDR3, the full variable domain is DGGITQSPKYLFRKEGQNVTLSCEQNLNHDAMYWYRQDPGQGLRLIYYSQIVNDFQKGDIAEGYSVSREKKESFPLTVTSAQKNPTAFYLCASSIGGGGGQPQHFGDGTRLSIL.

The chain is built from TRBV13 and TRBJ1-5; 10 bases match TRBD1. V dropped 4 bases and J dropped 4; count of bases not matched to a gene: 4. The germline V gene encodes CDR1 PRHDT and CDR2 FYEKMQ (reference sequence). The CDR3 is 15 residues long. Written as DNA, the CDR3 is TGTGCCAGCAGCTCGTGGGGACAGGGGAATCAGCCCCAGCATTTT. Amino acid sequence: CASSSWGQGNQPQHF.

The chain joins TRBV5-4 to TRBJ2-7; TRBD1 matches at 8 bases. Germline trimming cut 4 bases from V and 4 bases from J; bases unmatched to any gene: 7. This CDR3 is 14 amino acids long. In germline, CDR1 is SGHNT, CDR2 YYREEE (reference sequence). The CDR3 is CASSAVTGGYEQYF. The CDR3 DNA reads TGTGCCAGCAGCGCAGTTACAGGGGGGTACGAGCAGTACTTC.

The chain couples TRBV4-1 to TRBJ2-3; D is ambiguous. V lost 4 bases, J lost 0 bases, and 5 bases lay in between. This CDR3 contains 13 residues. Germline loops: CDR1 MGHRA, CDR2 YSYEKL. CDR3 amino acids: CASSPGSTDTQYF. The CDR3 nucleotides read TGCGCCAGCAGCCCCGGGAGCACAGATACGCAGTATTTT.